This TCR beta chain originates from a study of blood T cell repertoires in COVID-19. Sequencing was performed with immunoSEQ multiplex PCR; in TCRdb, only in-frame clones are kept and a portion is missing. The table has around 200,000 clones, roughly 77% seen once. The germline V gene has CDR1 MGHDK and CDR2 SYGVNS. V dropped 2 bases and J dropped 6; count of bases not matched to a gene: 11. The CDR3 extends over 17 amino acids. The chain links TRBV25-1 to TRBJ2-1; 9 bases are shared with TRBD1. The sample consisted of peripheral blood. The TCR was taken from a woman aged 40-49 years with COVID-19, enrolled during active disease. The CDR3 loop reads CASSENVGQGRPNEQFF. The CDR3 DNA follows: TGTGCCAGCAGTGAAAATGTTGGACAGGGGCGCCCCAATGAGCAGTTCTTC.